Here is one TCR beta chain with its context. Its specificity is unknown. This entry comes from a study of T-cell memory formation after mild COVID-19. One entry per CDR3 protein, called by TCRdb with MiXCR from the 5' RACE reads. Of about 420,000 distinct CDR3 sequences detected, about 25% appear once; the ten largest clones hold roughly 13%. Study-wide points: There was a balanced CD4/CD8 profile in clones contracting day 15 to 85, and later expanders leaned CD4+.

The V gene's germline CDR1 is SGHRS and CDR2 YFSETQ. Between the trimmed V and J ends, which lost 4 bases and 2 bases, there was a span of 20 bases. This CDR3 comprises 17 residues. The TCR comes from an adult woman who had mild COVID-19 (a few samples of this study predate the infection). Cell type and time point are not known. The sequencing sample was made of PBMCs or a T cell subset sorted from them (not recorded which). The chain couples TRBV5-1 to TRBJ2-3; possible D gene TRBD1, 6 bases. CDR3 loop: CASSHGQRELYTDTQYF. As DNA, the CDR3 is TGCGCCAGCAGCCACGGACAGAGGGAGCTCTACACAGATACGCAGTATTTT.